These 9 T cell receptor beta chains were all obtained from the same sample, sequenced in a study of blood T cell repertoires in COVID-19. Profiled with immunoSEQ multiplex PCR; TCRdb holds only in-frame clones, not every one. The sample has more than 200,000 clones, 88% seen once; the top ten hold over 1.3%. What was sequenced was peripheral blood. These receptors were taken from an elderly man with acute or convalescent COVID-19.

This clone was counted a single time. The CDR3 sequence: CAISESNTGSSTDTQYF. The CDR3 DNA follows: TGTGCCATCAGTGAGTCGAATACCGGGAGTTCCACAGATACGCAGTATTTT. The chain is built from TRBV10-3 and TRBJ2-3, with D possibly being TRBD2 (6 bases). Per the germline V gene, CDR1 is ENHRY and CDR2 is SYGVKD. V lost 0 bases and J 2 bases, leaving 15 bases between the germline ends. This CDR3 has 17 residues.

This rearrangement joins TRBV3-1 (or the pseudogene TRBV3-2) to TRBJ1-6; D gene unclear. Germline values: CDR1 LGHDT, CDR2 YNNKEL (reference sequence). Trimming removed 0 bases at V and 8 bases at J, with 5 bases between. This CDR3 spans 13 amino acids. CDR3 sequence: CASSQDLYSPLHF. In nucleotides, the CDR3 is TGTGCCAGCAGCCAAGATCTTTATTCACCCCTCCACTTT.

The gene calls are TRBV18 and TRBJ1-6; D not resolved. This CDR3 comprises 12 residues. Per the germline V gene, CDR1 is KGHSH and CDR2 is LQKENI. V was cut by 6 bases and J by 7 bases, with 7 bases left in between. DNA for the CDR3: TGTGCCAGCTCCCTCGAGAATTCACCCCTCCACTTT. It is translated as CASSLENSPLHF. The full variable domain, in which reference TRBV18 and TRBJ1-6 provide the parts outside the CDR3, is NAGVMQNPRHLVRRRGQEARLRCSPMKGHSHVYWYRQLPEEGLKFMVYLQKENIIDESGMPKERFSAEFPKEGPSILRIQQVVRGDSAAYFCASSLENSPLHFGNGTRLTVT.

This chain connects TRBV28 to TRBJ2-3; 8 nucleotides align to TRBD2. This CDR3 comprises 16 residues. Trimming removed 5 bases from V and 2 bases from J; junction bases left unmatched: 9. Germline V gives CDR1 MDHEN, CDR2 SYDVKM. This CDR3 is CASSPETSGYTDTQYF. The CDR3 region has the DNA TGTGCCAGCAGTCCCGAAACTAGCGGATACACAGATACGCAGTATTTT. Full variable domain (rest looked up from reference TRBV28 and TRBJ2-3): DVKVTQSSRYLVKRTGEKVFLECVQDMDHENMFWYRQDPGLGLRLIYFSYDVKMKEKGDIPEGYSVSREKKERFSLILESASTNQTSMYLCASSPETSGYTDTQYFGPGTRLTVL.

The chain combines TRBV5-4 with TRBJ1-1; TRBD1 matches at 8 bases. The CDR3 totals 14 residues. The ends lost 1 base at V and 6 bases at J; junction bases unmatched: 5. Looked up from germline, CDR1 is SGHNT and CDR2 is YYREEE (reference sequence). The CDR3 here is CASSLKGRGPEAFF. CDR3 coding DNA: TGTGCCAGCAGCTTGAAAGGCAGGGGGCCTGAAGCTTTCTTT.

V is TRBV7-8 and J is TRBJ1-4; 7 bases line up with TRBD1. The trim removed 5 bases at V and 3 bases at J, leaving 6 bases unmatched. The CDR3 loop spans 15 amino acids. Germline CDR1 reads SGHVS; CDR2 reads FQNEAQ. The CDR3 bases are TGTGCCAGCAGCGGAAACAGGGGAGCTAATGAAAAACTGTTTTTT. It encodes CASSGNRGANEKLFF.

The gene calls are TRBV28 and TRBJ1-4; no definite D call. This CDR3 contains 15 residues. Germline CDR1 and CDR2: MDHEN and SYDVKM. V lost 0 bases and J 0 bases, leaving 5 bases between the germline ends. The CDR3: CASSLWAATNEKLFF. The DNA for the CDR3 is TGTGCCAGCAGTTTATGGGCAGCAACTAATGAAAAACTGTTTTTT.

The chain couples TRBV19 to TRBJ2-3, with D possibly being TRBD1 (6 bases). The CDR3 loop spans 16 amino acids. V was clipped by 5 bases and J by 1 base, with 16 bases between them. The V gene's germline CDR1 is LNHDA and CDR2 SQIVND (reference sequence). CDR3 sequence reads: CASSPRQAPGTDTQYF. Here the CDR3 DNA reads TGTGCCAGTAGTCCTCGACAGGCCCCTGGCACAGATACGCAGTATTTT.

The chain uses TRBV7-2 and TRBJ1-6; D not resolved. The germline V gene encodes CDR1 SGHTA and CDR2 FQGNSA. Trimming stripped 4 bases from V and 0 bases from J, with 7 bases between. This CDR3 spans 15 amino acids. The chain's CDR3 is CASSSGISYNSPLHF. For the CDR3, the DNA is TGTGCCAGCAGCTCCGGGATCTCCTATAATTCACCCCTCCACTTT.